This T cell receptor beta chain was sequenced for a study of control samples from healthy donors and cancer patients. Some clones are missing from TCRdb's copy, which holds only in-frame ones; the method was immunoSEQ multiplex PCR. Among around 180,000 clones listed, around nine tenths were seen once. The receptor was derived from a woman in her thirties in good health. Sequencing was performed on blood.

CDR3 in amino acids: CASSLGTGSYEQYV. The CDR3 DNA reads TGTGCCAGCAGCCTCGGGACAGGATCCTACGAGCAGTACGTC. V and J are TRBV3-1 (or the pseudogene TRBV3-2) and TRBJ2-7; 8 bases map to TRBD1. CDR3 length: 14 residues. The V and J ends lost 4 bases and 1 base, in that order; junction bases with no gene match: 3. Germline values: CDR1 LGHDT, CDR2 YNNKEL (reference sequence).